Below, 3 T cell receptor beta chains from the same sample are listed, as sequenced in a study of early stage breast cancer tumors. The table came from immunoSEQ multiplex PCR; TCRdb's copy has only in-frame clones and leaves some out. The sample has about 38,000 clones; around 70% are singletons. The sequenced material came from blood. Source of these receptors: a person in their sixties or seventies with breast cancer.

The J gene is TRBJ2-1, the V gene TRBV7-2; 9 positions match TRBD2. Unmatched junction bases numbered 10, after V lost 7 bases and J lost 6 bases. Germline values: CDR1 SGHTA, CDR2 FQGNSA. The CDR3 is 15 residues long. CDR3: CASTTGGGGANEQFF. CDR3 coding DNA: TGTGCCAGCACCACTGGGGGCGGGGGGGCCAATGAGCAGTTCTTC.

The rearrangement joins TRBV13 to TRBJ1-4, with D possibly being TRBD1 (6 bases). V was trimmed by 5 bases and J by 10 bases, leaving 20 bases between them. Germline V gene data show CDR1 as PRHDT and CDR2 as FYEKMQ (reference sequence). The CDR3 extends over 15 amino acids. This CDR3 reads CASSAPTGGLGKLFF. CDR3 bases: TGTGCCAGCAGCGCCCCGACAGGTGGTCTCGGAAAACTGTTTTTT.

The chain uses TRBV28 and TRBJ1-1, with D perhaps matching TRBD1 (5 bases). This CDR3 has 10 residues. Trimming cost V 11 bases and J 7 bases, with 11 bases left between them. Germline CDR1 MDHEN, CDR2 SYDVKM. The CDR3 loop is CAAGWVEAFF. CDR3 nucleotides: TGTGCCGCAGGGTGGGTTGAAGCTTTCTTT.